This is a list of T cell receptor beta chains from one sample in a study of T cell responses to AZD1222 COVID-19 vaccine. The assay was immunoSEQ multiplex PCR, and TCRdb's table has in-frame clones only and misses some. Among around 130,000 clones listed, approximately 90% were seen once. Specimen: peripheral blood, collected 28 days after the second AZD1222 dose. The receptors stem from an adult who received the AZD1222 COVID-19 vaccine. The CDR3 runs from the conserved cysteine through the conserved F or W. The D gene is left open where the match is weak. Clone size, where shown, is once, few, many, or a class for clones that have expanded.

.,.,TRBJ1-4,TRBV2,TGTGCCAGCATTCGGAATGGGATAGCCACTAATGAAAAACTGTTTTTT,CASIRNGIATNEKLFF
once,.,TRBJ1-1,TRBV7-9,TGTGCCAGCAGCTTAGAGTTCCCCACCTCAGTTCCTTTCTTT,CASSLEFPTSVPFF
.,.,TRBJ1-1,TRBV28,TGTGCCAGCAGTCCGGGCGGGGGAACATGGACTGAAGCTTTCTTT,CASSPGGGTWTEAFF
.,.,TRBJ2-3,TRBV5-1,TGCGCCAGCAGCGTAAGCACAGATACGCAGTATTTT,CASSVSTDTQYF
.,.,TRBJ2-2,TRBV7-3,TGTGCCAGCAAAGTAGGGTACACCGGGGAGCTGTTTTTT,CASKVGYTGELFF
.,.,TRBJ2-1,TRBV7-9,TGTGCCAGCAGCTTATCGTTACCGACCTACAATGAGCAGTTCTTC,CASSLSLPTYNEQFF
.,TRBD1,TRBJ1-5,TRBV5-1,TGCGCCAGCAGCTCCGGACAGGGTAATCAGCCCCAGCATTTT,CASSSGQGNQPQHF
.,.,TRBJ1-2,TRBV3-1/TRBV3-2,TGTGCCAGCAGCCAAGAGGGAGCGACTGATGGCTACACCTTC,CASSQEGATDGYTF
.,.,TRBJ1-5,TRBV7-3,TGTGCCAGCAGCTTAGCAAGTTACGTCAGGTTGACCCAGCATTTT,CASSLASYVRLTQHF
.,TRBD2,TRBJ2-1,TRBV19,TGTGCCAGTACCTCGACTAGCGTAGGCAATGAGCAGTTCTTC,CASTSTSVGNEQFF
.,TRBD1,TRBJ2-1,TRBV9,TGTGCCAGCAGCGAAACAGGGGGGTTCTACAATGAGCAGTTCTTC,CASSETGGFYNEQFF
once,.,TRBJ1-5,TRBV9,TGTGCCAGCAGCGTAGGTAGCAATCAGCCCCAGCATTTT,CASSVGSNQPQHF
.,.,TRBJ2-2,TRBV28,TGTGCCAGCACCTGGGACGACAATCTCACCGGGGAGCTGTTTTTT,CASTWDDNLTGELFF
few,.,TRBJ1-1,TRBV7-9,TGTGCCAGCAGCTTAATCGAGGGGCAGACTGAAGCTTTCTTT,CASSLIEGQTEAFF